A single T cell receptor (beta chain) is shown here with its context. This sample stems from a study of blood T cell repertoires in COVID-19. Looking at the study overall: Acute and convalescent COVID-19 specimens originated in the United States, Italy and Spain. T cells, B-cell-depleted T cells, or PBMCs supplied cDNA or gDNA.

Original processing methods: Estimation of nucleated cell counts relied on the amplification of reference gene primers. Using immunoSEQ multiplex PCR, the repertoire was profiled, and TCRdb retains in-frame clones only, with some absent. V, J and clone size reflect that table, while D and trimming were determined from the DNA. The sample holds a few hundred thousand clones, around 89% seen once. The CDR3 totals 15 residues. Losses at the gene ends were 3 bases for V and 3 bases for J; bases not matched to a gene: 5. The germline CDR1 and CDR2 sequences are KGHSH and LQKENI. This rearrangement joins TRBV18 to TRBJ1-5, with TRBD1 matching 7 bases. What was sequenced was peripheral blood. This sequence originates from an older woman with COVID-19, enrolled during active disease. This CDR3 is CASSPSGQNNQPQHF. DNA of the CDR3: TGTGCCAGCTCACCCTCGGGACAGAACAATCAGCCCCAGCATTTT.